Listed below are T cell receptor beta chains from one sample, sequenced in a study of breast tumors, draining lymph nodes, adjacent tissues. Via MiXCR, TCRdb re-called the multiplex PCR reads, giving one row per CDR3 protein. In the table there are about 180,000 distinct CDR3 sequences, 30% to 40% of which are singletons. Specimen: axillary lymph node tissue. These receptors came from a female donor with breast cancer. Some clones in this sample may be carry-over from other donors' samples. Both conserved end residues are part of each CDR3. D genes are given only for firm matches. Only part of the rows carry a size: once, few, many, or a class if the clone is expanded.

d_call j_call v_call clone_size cdr3_aa cdr3_nt
TRBD1 TRBJ2-3 TRBV7-8 many CASSLEGGQGPDTQYF TGTGCCAGCAGCTTAGAGGGGGGACAGGGGCCAGATACGCAGTATTTT
. TRBJ2-3 TRBV7-3 . CASSDYASEQYF TGTGCCAGCAGCGATTATGCCAGTGAGCAGTATTTT
. TRBJ1-1 TRBV14 few CASSQDLQATEAFF TGTGCCAGCAGCCAAGACCTTCAGGCCACTGAAGCTTTCTTT
. TRBJ2-3 TRBV3-1 many CASSPGGSTDTQYF TGTGCCAGCAGCCCAGGCGGGAGCACAGATACGCAGTATTTT
. TRBJ2-3 TRBV7-3 many CASSLGARSDTQYF TGTGCCAGCAGCTTAGGAGCTAGATCAGATACGCAGTATTTT
. TRBJ2-3 TRBV29-1 . CSVVVGTDTQYF TGCAGCGTTGTAGTAGGCACAGATACGCAGTATTTT
TRBD1 TRBJ1-2 TRBV9 many CASSEPTGGPYGYTF TGTGCCAGCAGCGAACCGACAGGGGGCCCCTATGGCTACACCTTC
. TRBJ1-6 TRBV6-5 once CASSYSGDNSPLHF TGTGCCAGCAGTTACTCCGGGGATAATTCACCCCTCCACTTT
. TRBJ2-3 TRBV4-3 many CASSHLEADTQYF TGCGCCAGCAGCCACCTGGAGGCAGATACGCAGTATTTT
. TRBJ2-2 TRBV9 . CASRVDQRTGELFF TGTGCCAGCAGAGTCGATCAGAGGACCGGGGAGCTGTTTTTT
TRBD1 TRBJ1-2 TRBV6-5 many CASNGQGYGYTF TGTGCCAGCAACGGACAGGGGTATGGCTACACCTTC
TRBD1 TRBJ2-3 TRBV2 many CASRDTQGERTDTQYF TGTGCCAGCAGAGATACACAGGGGGAAAGAACAGATACGCAGTATTTT
. TRBJ2-1 TRBV20-1 . CSVDWDNEQFF TGCAGCGTCGACTGGGACAATGAGCAGTTCTTC
TRBD1 TRBJ2-5 TRBV5-1 few CASSLTGNGDTQYF TGCGCCAGCAGCCTGACAGGGAATGGAGACACCCAGTACTTC
. TRBJ1-6 TRBV28 many CATSLDLKSPLHF TGTGCCACCTCACTGGACCTGAAATCACCCCTCCACTTT
TRBD2 TRBJ2-2 TRBV6-6 . CASTPGGPGELFF TGTGCCAGCACCCCGGGAGGGCCCGGGGAGCTGTTTTTT
. TRBJ1-4 TRBV7-2 many CASSLSPPGSGGEKLFF TGTGCCAGCAGCTTATCCCCACCGGGGTCGGGCGGGGAAAAACTGTTTTTT
. TRBJ1-6 TRBV2 many CASSEEGHYNSPLHF TGTGCCAGCAGTGAAGAGGGACACTATAATTCACCCCTCCACTTT
TRBD1 TRBJ2-2 TRBV29-1 many CSVRLVGQGTGELFF TGCAGCGTTCGGTTGGTTGGACAGGGCACCGGGGAGCTGTTTTTT
. TRBJ2-7 TRBV14 . CASSQGQADSYEQYF TGTGCCAGCAGCCAAGGACAGGCGGATTCCTACGAGCAGTACTTC
. TRBJ1-2 TRBV10-1 . CASTDQGHAYTF TGCGCCAGCACCGACCAGGGGCATGCCTACACCTTC
TRBD1 TRBJ2-1 TRBV5-8 many CASSLDARDRGYNEQFF TGTGCCAGCAGCTTGGACGCTCGGGACAGGGGTTACAATGAGCAGTTCTTC
. TRBJ1-4 TRBV20-1 . CSARDREQGRGEKLFF TGCAGTGCTAGAGATCGGGAGCAGGGACGGGGTGAAAAACTGTTTTTT
. TRBJ1-4 TRBV19 many CASRSQQEKLFF TGTGCCAGTAGATCGCAGCAAGAAAAACTGTTTTTT